The T cell receptor beta chain described here comes from a study of T-cell reconstitution after alpha-beta-depleted transplantation in children. This CDR3 region has 13 residues. J lost 4 bases, V lost 9 bases, and 4 bases had no gene match. The germline V gene has CDR1 MNHEY and CDR2 SMNVEV (reference sequence). This clonotype was seen at least ten times. It was with unique molecular identifiers that the TCRbeta library was prepared. TCRdb ran MiXCR on the PCR reads and lists one entry per CDR3 protein. The table has about 350,000 distinct CDR3 sequences, about 16% seen once. The sequencing here drew on PBMCs, mostly from graft donor cells, taken 360 days after TCRalphabeta/CD19-depleted stem cell transplant. The V and J genes are TRBV27 and TRBJ2-1; 9 bases map to TRBD1. The receptor was derived from a male patient under 10 years old who had a stem cell transplant for acute lymphoblastic leukemia, so the T cells may come from the graft donor. CDR3 nucleotide sequence: TGTGCCAGTTCTGGACAGGGGTACAATGAGCAGTTCTTC. It encodes CASSGQGYNEQFF.